Here is one T cell receptor beta chain with its context. The CDR3 length is 12 residues. Germline CDR1 LGHNA, CDR2 YNFKEQ. The V end was cut by 1 base, the J end by 9 bases, with 9 bases between. Sequencing was performed with immunoSEQ multiplex PCR; in TCRdb, only in-frame clones are kept and a portion is missing. This table has around 440,000 clones, about nine tenths appearing once. The sample is drawn from a study of blood T cell repertoires in COVID-19. As for the study in general: Some COVID-19 samples were acute and others convalescent; all came from the United States, Italy and Spain. T cells, B-cell-depleted T cells, or PBMCs supplied cDNA or gDNA.

This chain uses TRBV4-2 with TRBJ2-5, with a possible D match to TRBD2 (5 bases). This clonotype was obtained from a woman aged 45-65 years with COVID-19, enrolled during active disease. The specimen was peripheral blood. The DNA for the CDR3 is TGTGCCAGCAGCCAAGCCGGAGCGGCCCAGTACTTC. Encoded protein: CASSQAGAAQYF.